The present TCR beta chain was sequenced within a study of cytomegalovirus exposure and HLA in healthy donors. Trimming shortened V by 5 bases and J by 4 bases, and 11 bases separated the two germline ends. Germline values: CDR1 PRHDT, CDR2 FYEKMQ (reference sequence). This CDR3 comprises 13 residues. PCR was performed using 60 Vbeta and 13 Jbeta primers. Assay: immunoSEQ multiplex PCR; the TCRdb copy retains only in-frame clones and omits some. Among tens of thousands of clones, about 78% were seen once, and the ten largest hold approximately 7.6%. This clone was detected only a few times. The specimen was PBMCs. This TCR derives from a young man in good health and CMV-seropositive. The chain has TRBV13 and TRBJ2-5, with D maybe TRBD2 (5 bases). CDR3 region: CASSPREGETQYF. The CDR3 nucleotides are TGTGCCAGCAGCCCCCGAGAGGGAGAGACCCAGTACTTC.